These 27 T cell receptor beta chains share one sample of origin, sequenced in a study of T cells after yellow fever vaccination. MiXCR, run by TCRdb on the 5' RACE reads, gives a single entry per CDR3 protein. The data show more than 90,000 distinct CDR3 sequences, about 6.8% seen once. Source: CD4+ T cells sorted from PBMCs, taken about 49 days after the first yellow fever vaccination. These receptors were taken from a man in his late teens or twenties who received the YFV17D yellow fever vaccine.

As concerns this clonotype: A read error may be the cause here, since a much bigger clone is one base away. This sequence joins TRBV14 and TRBJ2-5; 14 nucleotides match TRBD2. The CDR3 covers 17 residues. Germline lookup yields CDR1 SGHDN and CDR2 FVKESK. CDR3 region: CASSLRTSGGIQETKYF. The CDR3 DNA sequence: TGTGCCAGCAGCCTGAGGACTAGCGGGGGGATCCAAGAGACCAAGTACTTC.

Ten or more counts support this clonotype. This chain joins TRBV5-1 and TRBJ2-2; D uncertain. This CDR3 comprises 15 residues. The V end was cut by 6 bases, the J end by 8 bases, with 20 bases between. CDR1 is SGHRS, CDR2 YFSETQ, per germline. CDR3: CASTLGVGDIGELFF. For the CDR3, the DNA is TGCGCCAGCACCCTCGGAGTTGGGGATATAGGGGAGCTGTTTTTT.

CDR3 sequence (DNA): TGTGCCAGCAGCAGATCCACCTATGCAACTAATGAAAAACTGTTTTTT. This gives the protein CASSRSTYATNEKLFF. V is TRBV11-2 and J is TRBJ1-4; D remains ambiguous. Trimming shortened V by 5 bases and J by 0 bases, and 13 bases separated the two germline ends. The germline CDR1 and CDR2 sequences are SGHAT and FQNNGV. The CDR3 has 16 amino acids.

This clonotype was recorded many times. This chain joins TRBV7-2 and TRBJ2-5; D may be TRBD1 or TRBD2 (6 bases each). There are 16 residues in the CDR3. Trimming left V 6 bases short and J 1 base short, with 18 bases between. Germline CDR1 reads SGHTA; CDR2 reads FQGNSA. The CDR3, as DNA: TGTGCCAGCAGAGCTGTGATGGGGGGCCCCCAAGAGACCCAGTACTTC. Protein: CASRAVMGGPQETQYF.

This clonotype was picked up many times. The V call is TRBV6-5, the J call TRBJ1-1; D may be TRBD1 (6 bases). CDR1 and CDR2 from the germline V gene are MNHEY and SVGAGI. This CDR3 has 13 residues. V lost 5 bases to trimming and J lost 4 bases, with 11 bases between them. CDR3 residues: CASSRTVFTEAFF. Written as DNA, the CDR3 is TGTGCCAGCAGTAGGACAGTTTTCACTGAAGCTTTCTTT.

This clonotype showed up many times. V usage is TRBV27 and J usage is TRBJ2-7; 12 bases are a match to TRBD2. J was trimmed by 6 bases and V by 6 bases; bases with no gene match: 0. Germline assignment: CDR1 MNHEY and CDR2 SMNVEV (reference sequence). This CDR3 region has 12 residues. The CDR3 coding sequence is TGTGCCAGCAGACTAGCGGGGGGCGAGCAGTACGTC. Protein: CASRLAGGEQYV.

This clonotype was counted at least ten times. V and J are TRBV4-2 and TRBJ2-5; D is possibly TRBD1 or TRBD2 (6 bases each). The ends were cut back, 0 bases at V and 5 bases at J, with 19 bases in the middle. CDR3 length: 17 residues. CDR1 is LGHNA and CDR2 is YNFKEQ in the germline V gene. The CDR3 is CASSQDHSPGGFETQYF. CDR3 nucleotides: TGTGCCAGCAGCCAAGACCACAGTCCCGGGGGCTTTGAGACCCAGTACTTC.

This clonotype was seen at least ten times. J is TRBJ2-7 and V is TRBV4-3; D unresolved. Looked up from germline, CDR1 is LGHNA and CDR2 is YSLEER. The CDR3 spans 13 residues. V dropped 0 bases and J dropped 1 base, with 4 bases sitting between them. CDR3 coding DNA: TGCGCCAGCAGCCAAGATATTTCCTACGAGCAGTACTTC. It encodes CASSQDISYEQYF.

At least ten counts were recorded for this clonotype. This chain connects TRBV7-2 to TRBJ2-5; 8 nucleotides line up with TRBD2. Losses at the gene ends were 5 bases for V and 8 bases for J; bases not matched to a gene: 10. The CDR3 totals 14 residues. Germline-derived CDR1 and CDR2 are SGHTA and FQGNSA. CDR3 loop: CASSPHPGGETQYF. The CDR3 bases are TGTGCCAGCAGCCCACATCCCGGGGGGGAAACCCAGTACTTC.

This clonotype was counted ten times or more. V is TRBV12-3 or TRBV12-4 and J is TRBJ2-5; D is uncertain. This CDR3 is 13 amino acids long. The ends were cut back, 3 bases at V and 1 base at J, with 6 bases in the middle. The CDR3 coding sequence is TGTGCCAGCAGTTTTTTCCGCCAAGAGACCCAGTACTTC. This codes for CASSFFRQETQYF.

This clonotype was seen at least ten times. The rearrangement links TRBV7-9 to TRBJ2-7; D unresolved. Trimming took 5 bases from V and 2 from J, leaving 13 bases between them. The CDR3 totals 14 residues. CDR1 and CDR2 from the germline V gene are SEHNR and FQNEAQ (reference sequence). The CDR3 is CASSDHTYPYEQYV. As DNA, the CDR3 is TGTGCCAGCAGCGACCACACATACCCCTACGAGCAGTACGTC.

This clonotype was picked up many times. The chain employs TRBV4-3 and TRBJ2-5, with 7 bases matching TRBD2. CDR3 length equals 14 residues. With V trimmed by 4 bases and J by 5 bases, 7 bases remained unmatched. Germline V gives CDR1 LGHNA, CDR2 YSLEER. This chain's CDR3 is CASSPSLATETQYF. Written as DNA, the CDR3 is TGCGCCAGCAGCCCGTCACTAGCGACCGAGACCCAGTACTTC.

This clonotype was seen ten or more times. This rearrangement joins TRBV3-1 to TRBJ2-2; D is ambiguous. CDR1 is LGHDT, CDR2 YNNKEL, per germline (reference sequence). This CDR3 is 12 amino acids long. Trimming took 5 bases from V and 2 from J, leaving 3 bases between them. CDR3 bases: TGTGCCAGCAGCATTAACACCGGGGAGCTGTTTTTT. The encoded protein is CASSINTGELFF.

This clonotype was recorded at least ten times. J is TRBJ2-5 and V is TRBV7-2; 10 bases align to TRBD2. This CDR3 has 14 residues. Germline CDR1 SGHTA, CDR2 FQGNSA. Losses at the gene ends were 7 bases for V and 4 bases for J; bases not matched to a gene: 6. As DNA, the CDR3 is TGTGCCAGCACCCCGGGACTAGCGAGAGAGACCCAGTACTTC. Its protein product is CASTPGLARETQYF.

This clonotype was counted at least ten times. The chain joins TRBV6-2 or TRBV6-3 to TRBJ2-1; possible D gene TRBD2, 5 bases. This CDR3 spans 13 amino acids. Germline assignment: CDR1 MNHEY and CDR2 SVGEGT. The V end was cut by 6 bases, the J end by 6 bases, with 12 bases between. The CDR3 loop reads CASREVAPNEQFF. The CDR3 DNA follows: TGTGCCAGCAGGGAGGTTGCCCCCAATGAGCAGTTCTTC.

This chain joins TRBV7-2 and TRBJ1-2; no firm D call. Germline loops: CDR1 SGHTA, CDR2 FQGNSA. Between the trimmed V and J ends, which lost 5 bases and 5 bases, there was a span of 15 bases. This CDR3 contains 14 residues. The CDR3 loop is CASSPSLTGYGYTF. The CDR3 DNA is TGTGCCAGCAGCCCATCTCTGACGGGGTATGGCTACACCTTC.

The chain carries TRBV6-2 or TRBV6-3 and TRBJ1-1; 8 bases map to TRBD1. Losses at the gene ends were 6 bases for V and 3 bases for J; bases not matched to a gene: 12. The CDR3 extends over 16 amino acids. CDR1 MNHEY and CDR2 SVGEGT come from the germline V gene. This CDR3 is CASRPDRGRGDTEAFF. In DNA form, the CDR3 reads TGTGCCAGCAGACCCGACAGGGGAAGAGGAGACACTGAAGCTTTCTTT.

In its sample, this clonotype was seen many times. The chain links TRBV12-3 or TRBV12-4 to TRBJ2-3, with D tentatively TRBD1 (7 bases). V was trimmed by 8 bases and J by 1 base, leaving 13 bases between them. The CDR3 sequence is 14 residues long. The CDR3 coding sequence is TGTGCCAGCGCAGGGGGGCTTGGCACAGATACGCAGTATTTT. Translated: CASAGGLGTDTQYF.

This clonotype was seen repeatedly, ten times or more. This rearrangement joins TRBV9 to TRBJ2-3; D unclear. CDR1 SGDLS and CDR2 YYNGEE come from the germline V gene. Trimming stripped 0 bases from V and 7 bases from J, with 9 bases between. This CDR3 is built from 13 residues. CDR3 in DNA: TGTGCCAGCAGCGTAGCTCCTGGGAATACGCAGTATTTT. It encodes CASSVAPGNTQYF.

This clonotype was counted ten times or more. The chain is built from TRBV2 and TRBJ2-3, with 9 bases lining up with TRBD2. The germline V gene has CDR1 SNHLY and CDR2 FYNNEI. The CDR3 length is 14 residues. With 6 bases clipped from V and 8 bases from J, the junction kept 9 bases outside the gene matches. The CDR3 coding sequence is TGTGCCAGCAGGGGTAGCGGGGGTTTCGGTACGCAGTATTTT. Amino acid sequence: CASRGSGGFGTQYF. Filled out from reference TRBV2 and TRBJ2-3, the complete variable domain reads EPEVTQTPSHQVTQMGQEVILRCVPISNHLYFYWYRQILGQKVEFLVSFYNNEISEKSEIFDDQFSVERPDGSNFTLKIRSTKLEDSAMYFCASRGSGGFGTQYFGPGTRLTVL.

J is TRBJ1-5 and V is TRBV27, with 9 bases identical to TRBD1. The CDR3 length is 17 residues. Germline V gene data show CDR1 as MNHEY and CDR2 as SMNVEV (reference sequence). Trimming cost V 5 bases and J 2 bases; bases outside gene matches: 10. CDR3 DNA: TGTGCCAGCAGTCTCATCCCGACAGGGGGGGGCAATCAGCCCCAGCATTTT. Translating gives CASSLIPTGGGNQPQHF.

This clonotype showed up many times. The V call is TRBV12-3 or TRBV12-4, the J call TRBJ2-1; 7 positions match TRBD2. V lost 7 bases to trimming and J lost 3 bases; unmatched junction nucleotides: 6. The CDR3 covers 14 residues. The CDR3, as DNA: TGTGCCAGCACCCCCGGCGGGGGCTACAATGAGCAGTTCTTC. As protein: CASTPGGGYNEQFF.

This clonotype was seen ten or more times. The chain is built from TRBV7-2 and TRBJ2-1; D remains unclear. Germline lookup yields CDR1 SGHTA and CDR2 FQGNSA. This CDR3 has 14 residues. The V and J ends lost 3 bases and 8 bases respectively, with 14 bases between them. CDR3 bases: TGTGCCAGCAGCTTTTTAATTGATATAGATGAGCAGTTCTTC. Protein sequence: CASSFLIDIDEQFF. Full variable domain (remainder filled in from reference TRBV7-2 and TRBJ2-1): GAGVSQSPSNKVTEKGKDVELRCDPISGHTALYWYRQSLGQGLEFLIYFQGNSAPDKSGLPSDRFSAERTGGSVSTLTIQRTQQEDSAVYLCASSFLIDIDEQFFGPGTRLTVL.

The sample holds a few counts of this clonotype. The V call is TRBV7-2, the J call TRBJ2-5; 8 positions agree with TRBD2. V dropped 1 base and J dropped 5; count of bases not matched to a gene: 12. Germline V gives CDR1 SGHTA, CDR2 FQGNSA. The CDR3 runs 17 residues. CDR3 in DNA: TGTGCCAGCAGCTTAGTGGGAACGGGGGGGCTCGGGGAGACCCAGTACTTC. It translates to CASSLVGTGGLGETQYF.

This clonotype came up many times. This rearrangement joins TRBV10-3 to TRBJ2-5; 7 bases line up with TRBD1. The germline V gene encodes CDR1 ENHRY and CDR2 SYGVKD. This CDR3 spans 14 amino acids. J was trimmed by 1 base and V by 4 bases; bases with no gene match: 3. CDR3 sequence reads: CAISGGQRQETQYF. The CDR3, as DNA: TGTGCCATCAGTGGGGGACAGCGCCAAGAGACCCAGTACTTC.

At least ten counts were recorded for this clonotype. This rearrangement joins TRBV7-2 to TRBJ1-3; D call uncertain. CDR1 and CDR2 from the germline V gene are SGHTA and FQGNSA. The CDR3 contains 14 residues. Deletions cut 6 bases from V and 0 bases from J, with 9 bases between. The CDR3 DNA reads TGTGCCAGCAGTCGGGGATTCTCTGGAAACACCATATATTTT. Protein product: CASSRGFSGNTIYF.

The sample holds many counts of this clonotype. CDR3 loop: CSVDRAYTEAFF. As DNA, the CDR3 is TGCAGCGTTGACAGGGCCTACACTGAAGCTTTCTTT. The V gene is TRBV29-1, the J gene TRBJ1-1; D is perhaps TRBD1 (5 bases). In germline, CDR1 is SQVTM, CDR2 ANQGSEA. There are 12 residues in the CDR3. Trimming took off 3 bases at V and 3 bases at J, with 8 bases between the two ends.